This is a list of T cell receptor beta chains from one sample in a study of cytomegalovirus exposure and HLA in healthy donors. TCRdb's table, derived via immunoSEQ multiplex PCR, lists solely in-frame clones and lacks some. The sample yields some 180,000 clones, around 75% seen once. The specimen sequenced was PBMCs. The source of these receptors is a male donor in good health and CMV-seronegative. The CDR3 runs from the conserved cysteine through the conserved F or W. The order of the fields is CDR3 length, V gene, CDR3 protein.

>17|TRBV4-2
CASSQGRYGTPNEKLFF
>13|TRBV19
CASTQDSPYGYTF
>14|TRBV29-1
CSVEGQGQTDTQYF
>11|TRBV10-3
CAISPGDEQYF
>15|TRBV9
CASSVAPGGSYEQYF
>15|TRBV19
CASSMSGGSNQPQHF
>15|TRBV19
CASSMVSGSTGELFF
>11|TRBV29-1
CSGTSTDTQYF
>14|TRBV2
CASSVGQSYQPQHF
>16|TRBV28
CASRKPSGRKNNEQFF
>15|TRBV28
CASSLLGVSTDTQYF
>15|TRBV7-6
CASSTDRVGVSPLHF
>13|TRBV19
CASSVDRGEKLFF
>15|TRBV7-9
CASSFTSGEADTQYF
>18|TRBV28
CASRSYLRDRYSNQPQHF